What follows are 8 T cell receptor beta chains derived from one specimen sequenced in a study of blood T cell repertoires in COVID-19. Measured with immunoSEQ multiplex PCR; TCRdb has only the in-frame clones, and not every one. Among 65,000 to 90,000 clones listed, 65% to 90% were seen once. Sequenced sample: peripheral blood. The receptors shown here come from an elderly man with COVID-19, enrolled during active disease.

The J gene is TRBJ2-1, the V gene TRBV14, with TRBD1 as a possible D gene (5 bases). There are 13 residues in the CDR3. Trimming removed 4 bases at V and 4 bases at J, with 8 bases between. Germline V CDR1 and CDR2: SGHDN, FVKESK. The DNA of the CDR3 is TGTGCCAGCAGCCGGCAGGGTTACAATGAGCAGTTCTTC. Translating gives CASSRQGYNEQFF.

With regard to this clone: The DNA is omitted, as the CDR3 cannot be located on it reliably, and the CDR3 follows TCRdb's listing. The chain links TRBV9 to TRBJ2-7; whether TRBD2, the table's D call, matches the DNA was not checked. The CDR3 is 12 residues long, counting both termini. Germline V gene lookup returns CDR1 SGDLS and CDR2 YYNGEE. CDR3 residues: CASSVGEGTLYF.

This chain joins TRBV6-6 and TRBJ1-2; tentatively, D is TRBD1 (6 bases). Germline V gives CDR1 MNHNY, CDR2 SVGAGI (reference sequence). Trimming took off 2 bases at V and 1 base at J, with 8 bases between the two ends. The CDR3 totals 14 residues. The CDR3 DNA follows: TGTGCCAGCAGTTACATGGACAGTAACTATGGCTACACCTTC. Translation gives CASSYMDSNYGYTF.

CDR3 loop: CASSLTISLGQPNYEQYF. The CDR3 coding sequence is TGTGCCAGCAGTTTAACTATTTCCCTTGGACAGCCTAATTACGAGCAGTACTTC. V and J are TRBV28 and TRBJ2-7, with D possibly matching TRBD1 (6 bases). The germline V and J ends were trimmed by 2 bases and 4 bases, with 24 bases remaining between them. CDR3 length: 18 residues. The germline V gene has CDR1 MDHEN and CDR2 SYDVKM.

The chain carries TRBV6-5 and TRBJ2-5, with a possible D match to TRBD1 (7 bases). The CDR3 sequence is 14 residues long. The germline V and J ends were trimmed by 5 bases and 1 base, with 11 bases remaining between them. CDR1 and CDR2 from the germline V gene are MNHEY and SVGAGI. The CDR3 loop reads CASSRRGLQETQYF. The CDR3 nucleotides read TGTGCCAGCAGTCGGAGGGGGCTCCAAGAGACCCAGTACTTC.

The gene calls are TRBV9 and TRBJ2-7; D is possibly TRBD2 (6 bases). Germline loops: CDR1 SGDLS, CDR2 YYNGEE. This CDR3 is 15 amino acids long. V was cut by 0 bases and J by 0 bases, with 10 bases left in between. CDR3 in amino acids: CASSVAPGDSYEQYF. The CDR3 DNA follows: TGTGCCAGCAGCGTAGCCCCGGGGGACTCCTACGAGCAGTACTTC.

This clone was detected a few times. This rearrangement joins TRBV14 to TRBJ1-4; the D is unclear. Between the trimmed V and J ends, which lost 4 bases and 7 bases, there was a span of 10 bases. The germline V gene has CDR1 SGHDN and CDR2 FVKESK. The CDR3 is 13 amino acids. In DNA form, the CDR3 reads TGTGCCAGCAGCCGCGGGTACCTTGAAAAACTGTTTTTT. Amino acid sequence: CASSRGYLEKLFF. The full variable domain, with the rest looked up from reference TRBV14 and TRBJ1-4, is EAGVTQFPSHSVIEKGQTVTLRCDPISGHDNLYWYRRVMGKEIKFLLHFVKESKQDESGMPNNRFLAERTGGTYSTLKVQPAELEDSGVYFCASSRGYLEKLFFGSGTQLSVL.

The chain employs TRBV7-8 and TRBJ1-1; a weak D match, TRBD1 (6 bases). This CDR3 contains 14 residues. The V gene's germline CDR1 is SGHVS and CDR2 FQNEAQ. Trimming stripped 5 bases from V and 4 bases from J, with 14 bases between. The CDR3 reads CASSLDRLSTEAFF. In DNA form, the CDR3 reads TGTGCCAGCAGCCTAGACAGGCTCAGCACTGAAGCTTTCTTT.